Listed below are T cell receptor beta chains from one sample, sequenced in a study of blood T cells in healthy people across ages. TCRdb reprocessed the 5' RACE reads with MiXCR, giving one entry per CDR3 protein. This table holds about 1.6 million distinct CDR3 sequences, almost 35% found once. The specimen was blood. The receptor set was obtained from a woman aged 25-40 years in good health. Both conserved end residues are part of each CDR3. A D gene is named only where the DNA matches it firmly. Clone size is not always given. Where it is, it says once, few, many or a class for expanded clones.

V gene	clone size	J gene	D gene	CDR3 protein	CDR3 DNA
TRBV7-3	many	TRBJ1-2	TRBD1	CASSLTGGDGYTF	TGTGCCAGCAGTCTAACAGGGGGGGACGGCTACACCTTC
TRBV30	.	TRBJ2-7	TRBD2	CAYSGRVNEQYF	TGTGCCTATAGCGGGAGGGTGAACGAGCAGTACTTC
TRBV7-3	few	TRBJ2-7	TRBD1	CASSSGTGLSEQYF	TGTGCCAGCAGCTCCGGGACAGGGTTGAGCGAGCAGTACTTC
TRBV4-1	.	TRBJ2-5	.	CASSYSKWETQYF	TGCGCCAGCAGCTATTCTAAGTGGGAGACCCAGTACTTC
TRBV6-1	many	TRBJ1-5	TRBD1	CASSPDRAQPQHF	TGTGCCAGCAGTCCCGACAGGGCTCAGCCCCAGCATTTT
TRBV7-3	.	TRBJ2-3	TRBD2	CASSSFSGSGTDTQYF	TGTGCCAGCAGCTCCTTTAGCGGGAGTGGCACAGATACGCAGTATTTT
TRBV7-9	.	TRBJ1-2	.	CASSLGEMPNYGYTF	TGTGCCAGCAGCTTGGGGGAGATGCCTAACTATGGCTACACCTTC
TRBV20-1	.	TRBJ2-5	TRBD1	CSAKKQGAPETQYF	TGCAGTGCTAAGAAGCAGGGGGCTCCAGAGACCCAGTACTTC
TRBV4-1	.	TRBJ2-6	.	CASSQEFSSGANVLTF	TGCGCCAGCAGCCAAGAGTTTAGCTCTGGGGCCAACGTCCTGACTTTC
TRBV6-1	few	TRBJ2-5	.	CASVRGRETQYF	TGTGCCAGCGTTCGGGGCCGTGAGACCCAGTACTTC
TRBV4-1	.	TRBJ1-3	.	CASSKRPLASGNTIYF	TGCGCCAGCAGCAAACGACCCTTGGCCTCTGGAAACACCATATATTTT
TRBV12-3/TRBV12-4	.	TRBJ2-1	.	CASSLGTGISSYNEQFF	TGTGCCAGCAGTTTAGGTACCGGGATAAGCTCCTACAATGAGCAGTTCTTC
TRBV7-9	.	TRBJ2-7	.	CASSTVNYHEQYF	TGTGCCAGCAGCACGGTGAACTACCACGAGCAGTACTTC
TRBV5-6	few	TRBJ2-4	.	CASSLGQVLAKNIQYF	TGTGCCAGCAGCTTGGGACAGGTTCTAGCCAAAAACATTCAGTACTTC
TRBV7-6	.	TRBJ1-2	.	CASSLEGGPGWGYTF	TGTGCCAGCAGCTTAGAAGGTGGCCCAGGGTGGGGCTACACCTTC
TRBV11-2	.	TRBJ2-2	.	CASNYQTPAVGELFF	TGTGCCAGCAACTACCAGACTCCCGCGGTCGGGGAGCTGTTTTTT
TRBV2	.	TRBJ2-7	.	CATSRDSITYEQYF	TGTGCCACGTCCCGGGACTCGATCACCTACGAGCAGTACTTC
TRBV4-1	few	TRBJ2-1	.	CASSQVGRGNNEQFF	TGCGCCAGCAGCCAAGTCGGGCGGGGTAACAATGAGCAGTTCTTC
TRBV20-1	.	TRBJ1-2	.	CSATTQQGILFYGYTF	TGCAGTGCTACAACGCAGCAGGGAATCCTGTTCTATGGCTACACCTTC
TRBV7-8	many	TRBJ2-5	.	CASSPSEGRETQYF	TGTGCCAGCAGCCCAAGTGAGGGGCGAGAGACCCAGTACTTC
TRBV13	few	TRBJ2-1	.	CASSSDDNEQFF	TGTGCCAGCAGCTCCGACGACAATGAGCAGTTCTTC
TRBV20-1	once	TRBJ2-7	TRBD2	CSASQPSGGRGNEQYF	TGCAGTGCTAGTCAACCTAGCGGGGGGCGGGGGAACGAGCAGTACTTC
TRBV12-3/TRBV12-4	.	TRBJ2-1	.	CASSSYLSEQFF	TGTGCCAGCAGTTCTTATCTAAGTGAGCAGTTCTTC
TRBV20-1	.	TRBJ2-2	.	CSASSGEGASPGELFF	TGCAGTGCTAGTTCGGGGGAGGGGGCGAGTCCCGGGGAGCTGTTTTTT
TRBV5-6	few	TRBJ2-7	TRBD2	CASSLPSGGADEQYF	TGTGCCAGCAGCTTGCCCAGCGGGGGGGCAGACGAGCAGTACTTC
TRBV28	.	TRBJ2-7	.	CASSFPSEGHYEQYF	TGTGCCAGCAGTTTCCCTAGCGAGGGTCACTACGAGCAGTACTTC
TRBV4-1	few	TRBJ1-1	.	CASSQVPVYTEAFF	TGCGCCAGCAGCCAAGTCCCTGTGTACACTGAAGCTTTCTTT
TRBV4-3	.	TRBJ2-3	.	CASSQGGGVRSTDTQYF	TGCGCCAGCAGCCAAGGCGGTGGGGTAAGGAGCACAGATACGCAGTATTTT
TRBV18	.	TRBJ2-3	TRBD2	CAGSPGLAGDVADTQYF	TGTGCCGGCTCACCGGGACTAGCGGGAGATGTTGCAGATACGCAGTATTTT
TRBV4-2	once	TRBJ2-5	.	CASSQDAARRETQYF	TGTGCCAGCAGCCAAGATGCCGCACGACGAGAGACCCAGTACTTC
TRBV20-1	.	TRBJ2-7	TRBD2	CSALFGGGAYEQYF	TGCAGTGCTCTTTTCGGCGGGGGGGCATATGAGCAGTACTTC
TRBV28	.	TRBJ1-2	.	CASSLTPRTGYGYTF	TGTGCCAGCAGTTTAACCCCCAGGACGGGATATGGCTACACCTTC
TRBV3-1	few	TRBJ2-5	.	CASSPRLRANQETQYF	TGTGCCAGCAGTCCTCGGTTGAGGGCCAACCAAGAGACCCAGTACTTC
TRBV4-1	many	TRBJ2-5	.	CASSQEWSQGETQYF	TGCGCCAGCAGCCAAGAATGGTCCCAGGGGGAGACCCAGTACTTC
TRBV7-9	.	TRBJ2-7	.	CASSLEGKEYEQYF	TGTGCCAGCAGCTTAGAAGGGAAAGAGTACGAGCAGTACTTC
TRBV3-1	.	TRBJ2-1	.	CASSQDMGGPSNEQFF	TGTGCCAGCAGCCAAGATATGGGAGGTCCGAGCAATGAGCAGTTCTTC
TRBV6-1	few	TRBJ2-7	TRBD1	CASSLRGSLWDQYF	TGTGCCAGCAGCCTCAGGGGGTCCCTGTGGGACCAGTACTTC